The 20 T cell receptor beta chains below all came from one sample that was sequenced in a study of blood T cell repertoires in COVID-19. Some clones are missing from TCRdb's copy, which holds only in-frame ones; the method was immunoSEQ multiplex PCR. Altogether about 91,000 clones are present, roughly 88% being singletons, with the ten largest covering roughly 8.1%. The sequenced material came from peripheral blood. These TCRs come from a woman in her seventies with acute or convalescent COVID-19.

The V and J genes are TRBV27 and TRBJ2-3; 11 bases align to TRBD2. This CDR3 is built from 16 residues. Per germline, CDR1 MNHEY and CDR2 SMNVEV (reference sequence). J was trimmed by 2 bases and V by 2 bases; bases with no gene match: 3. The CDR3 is CASSLLSGGATDTQYF. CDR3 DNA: TGTGCCAGCAGTTTACTTAGCGGGGGGGCCACAGATACGCAGTATTTT.

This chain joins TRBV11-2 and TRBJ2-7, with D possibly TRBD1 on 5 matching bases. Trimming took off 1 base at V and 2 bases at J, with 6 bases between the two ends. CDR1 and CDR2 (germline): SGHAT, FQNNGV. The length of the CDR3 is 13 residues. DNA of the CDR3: TGTGCCAGCAGCTTAGTCAGGGCCTACGAGCAGTACTTC. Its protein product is CASSLVRAYEQYF.

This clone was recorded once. The CDR3 protein is CASSPPGTSLNEQFF. For the CDR3, the DNA is TGTGCCAGCAGTCCACCCGGGACTAGCCTTAATGAGCAGTTCTTC. The V gene is TRBV28, the J gene TRBJ2-1; 9 bases are a match to TRBD2. Germline V lookup: CDR1 MDHEN, CDR2 SYDVKM. With V trimmed by 5 bases and J by 7 bases, 9 bases remained unmatched. CDR3 length equals 15 residues.

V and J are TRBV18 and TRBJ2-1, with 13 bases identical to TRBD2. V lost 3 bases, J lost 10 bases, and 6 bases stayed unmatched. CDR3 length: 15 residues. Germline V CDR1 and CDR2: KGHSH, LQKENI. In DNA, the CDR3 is TGTGCCAGCTCACCGGCGCTGGGACTAGCGGGAGAGCAGTTCTTC. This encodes CASSPALGLAGEQFF.

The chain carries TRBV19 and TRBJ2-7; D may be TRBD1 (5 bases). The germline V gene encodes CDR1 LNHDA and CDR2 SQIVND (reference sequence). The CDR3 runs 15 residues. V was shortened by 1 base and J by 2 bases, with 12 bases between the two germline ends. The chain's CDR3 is CASSIAAGIPYEQYF. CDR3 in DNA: TGTGCCAGTAGTATAGCGGCAGGGATCCCCTACGAGCAGTACTTC. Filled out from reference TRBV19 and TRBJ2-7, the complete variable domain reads DGGITQSPKYLFRKEGQNVTLSCEQNLNHDAMYWYRQDPGQGLRLIYYSQIVNDFQKGDIAEGYSVSREKKESFPLTVTSAQKNPTAFYLCASSIAAGIPYEQYFGPGTRLTVT.

CDR3 sequence: CASSEGGGELFF. The CDR3 DNA follows: TGTGCCAGCAGCGAGGGAGGCGGGGAGCTGTTTTTT. V and J are TRBV9 and TRBJ2-2; the D gene is possibly TRBD2 (6 bases). The length of the CDR3 is 12 residues. CDR1 is SGDLS, CDR2 YYNGEE, per germline. V was shortened by 3 bases and J by 7 bases, with 7 bases between the two germline ends.

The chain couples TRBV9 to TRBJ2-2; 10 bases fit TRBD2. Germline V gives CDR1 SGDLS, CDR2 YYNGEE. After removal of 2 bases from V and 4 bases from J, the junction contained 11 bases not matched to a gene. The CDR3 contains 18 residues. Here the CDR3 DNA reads TGTGCCAGCAGCGTCGGACTAGCGGTGACCGCGGGCACCGGGGAGCTGTTTTTT. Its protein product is CASSVGLAVTAGTGELFF. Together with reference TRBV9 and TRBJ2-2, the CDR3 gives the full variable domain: DSGVTQTPKHLITATGQRVTLRCSPRSGDLSVYWYQQSLDQGLQFLIQYYNGEERAKGNILERFSAQQFPDLHSELNLSSLELGDSALYFCASSVGLAVTAGTGELFFGEGSRLTVL.

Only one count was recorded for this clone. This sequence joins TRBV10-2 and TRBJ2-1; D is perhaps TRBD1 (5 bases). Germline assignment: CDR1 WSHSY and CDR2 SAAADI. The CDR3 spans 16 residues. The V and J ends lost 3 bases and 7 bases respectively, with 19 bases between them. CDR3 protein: CASSELIGQGRNEQFF. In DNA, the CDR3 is TGCGCCAGCAGTGAACTAATTGGGCAGGGAAGGAATGAGCAGTTCTTC.

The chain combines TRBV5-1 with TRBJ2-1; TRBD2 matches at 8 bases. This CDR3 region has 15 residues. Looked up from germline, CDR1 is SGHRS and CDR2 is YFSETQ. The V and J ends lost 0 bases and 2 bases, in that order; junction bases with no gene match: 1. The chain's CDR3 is CASSLEGLAYNEQFF. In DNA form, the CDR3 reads TGCGCCAGCAGCTTGGAGGGACTAGCCTACAATGAGCAGTTCTTC.

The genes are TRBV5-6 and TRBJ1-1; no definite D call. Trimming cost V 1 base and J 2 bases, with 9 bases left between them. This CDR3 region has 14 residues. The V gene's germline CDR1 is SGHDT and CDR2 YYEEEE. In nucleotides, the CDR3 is TGTGCCAGCAGCTTGCTCTCCAGAAACACTGAAGCTTTCTTT. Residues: CASSLLSRNTEAFF.

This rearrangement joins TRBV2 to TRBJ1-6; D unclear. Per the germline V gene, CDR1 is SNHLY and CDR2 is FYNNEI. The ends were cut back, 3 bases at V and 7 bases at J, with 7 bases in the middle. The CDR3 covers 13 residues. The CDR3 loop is CASSDPENSPLHF. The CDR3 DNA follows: TGTGCCAGCAGTGATCCAGAAAATTCACCCCTCCACTTT.

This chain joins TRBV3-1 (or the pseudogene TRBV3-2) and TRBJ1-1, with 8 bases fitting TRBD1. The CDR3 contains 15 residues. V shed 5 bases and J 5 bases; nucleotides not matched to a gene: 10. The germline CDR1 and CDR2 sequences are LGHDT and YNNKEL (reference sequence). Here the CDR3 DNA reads TGTGCCAGCAGCAAGAGGACAGGGCAGAGGACTGAAGCTTTCTTT. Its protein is CASSKRTGQRTEAFF.

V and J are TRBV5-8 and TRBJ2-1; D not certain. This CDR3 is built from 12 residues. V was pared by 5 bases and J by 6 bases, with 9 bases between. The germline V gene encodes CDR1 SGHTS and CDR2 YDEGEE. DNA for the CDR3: TGTGCCAGCAGTAAAATCAGCAATGAGCAGTTCTTC. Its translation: CASSKISNEQFF. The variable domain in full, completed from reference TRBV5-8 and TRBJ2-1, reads EAGVTQSPTHLIKTRGQQATLRCSPISGHTSVYWYQQALGLGLQFLLWYDEGEERNRGNFPPRFSGRQFPNYSSELNVNALELEDSALYLCASSKISNEQFFGPGTRLTVL.

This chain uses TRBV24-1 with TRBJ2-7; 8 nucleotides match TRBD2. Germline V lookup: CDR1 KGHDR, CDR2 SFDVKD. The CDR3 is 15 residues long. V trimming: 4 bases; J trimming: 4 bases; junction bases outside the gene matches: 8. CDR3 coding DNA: TGTGCCACCAGTGACCCAGCGGGAGACGTTTACGAGCAGTACTTC. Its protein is CATSDPAGDVYEQYF.

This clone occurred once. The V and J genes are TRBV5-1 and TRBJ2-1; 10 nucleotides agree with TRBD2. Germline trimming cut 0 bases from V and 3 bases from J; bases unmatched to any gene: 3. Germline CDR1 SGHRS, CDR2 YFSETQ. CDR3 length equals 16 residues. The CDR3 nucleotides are TGCGCCAGCAGCTTGGAAGCGGGAGGGTTCTACAATGAGCAGTTCTTC. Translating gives CASSLEAGGFYNEQFF.

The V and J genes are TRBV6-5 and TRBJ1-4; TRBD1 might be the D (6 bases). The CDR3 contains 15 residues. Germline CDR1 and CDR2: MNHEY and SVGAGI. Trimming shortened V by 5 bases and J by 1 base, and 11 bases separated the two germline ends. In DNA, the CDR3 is TGTGCCAGCAGTCCGGACAGTTTAACTAATGAAAAACTGTTTTTT. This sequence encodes CASSPDSLTNEKLFF.

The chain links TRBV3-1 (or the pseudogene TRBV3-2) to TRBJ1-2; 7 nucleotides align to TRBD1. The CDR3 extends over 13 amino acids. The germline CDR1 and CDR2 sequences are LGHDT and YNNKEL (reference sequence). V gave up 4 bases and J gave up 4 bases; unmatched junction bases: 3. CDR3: CASSLGQSYGYTF. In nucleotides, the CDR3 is TGTGCCAGCAGCCTGGGACAGAGCTATGGCTACACCTTC.

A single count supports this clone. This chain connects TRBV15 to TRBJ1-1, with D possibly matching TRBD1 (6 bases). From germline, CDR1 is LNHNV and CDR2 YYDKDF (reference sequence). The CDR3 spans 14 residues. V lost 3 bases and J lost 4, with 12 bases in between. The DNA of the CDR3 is TGTGCCACCAGCAGGGAGGGGGGGAGCACTGAAGCTTTCTTT. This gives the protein CATSREGGSTEAFF.

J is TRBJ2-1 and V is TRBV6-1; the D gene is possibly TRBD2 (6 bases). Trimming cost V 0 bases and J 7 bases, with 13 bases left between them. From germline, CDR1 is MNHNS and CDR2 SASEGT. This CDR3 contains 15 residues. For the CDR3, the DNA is TGTGCCAGCAGTGAAGCAGGACTAAATCTGAATGAGCAGTTCTTC. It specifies CASSEAGLNLNEQFF.

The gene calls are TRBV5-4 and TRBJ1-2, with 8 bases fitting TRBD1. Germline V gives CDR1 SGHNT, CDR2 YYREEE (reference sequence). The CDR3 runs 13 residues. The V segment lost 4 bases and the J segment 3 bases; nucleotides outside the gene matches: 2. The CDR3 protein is CASSPDRDYGYTF. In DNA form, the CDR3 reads TGTGCCAGCAGCCCGGACAGGGACTATGGCTACACCTTC.